This is a list of T cell receptor beta chains from one sample in a study of Ad26.COV2.S vaccination and SARS-CoV-2 variants. Assay used: immunoSEQ multiplex PCR; TCRdb lists only in-frame clones, some missing. The profile shows approximately 400,000 clones, around 92% of them singletons. Here the sequenced sample was peripheral blood, taken after recovery from COVID-19. The receptors shown here come from a human donor who had recovered from COVID-19. Both conserved end residues are part of each CDR3. Fields, in order: J gene, D gene, V gene, clone size, CDR3 DNA, CDR3 protein. D genes are given only for firm matches. Part of the rows lack a size; the others show once, few, many or a class for expanded clones.

J gene: TRBJ1-4
D gene: -
V gene: TRBV6-1
clone size: once
CDR3 DNA: TGTGCCAGCAGTGACACCCCCGGGGGACGGCGGGATGAAAAACTGTTTTTT
CDR3 protein: CASSDTPGGRRDEKLFF

J gene: TRBJ1-1
D gene: -
V gene: TRBV18
clone size: -
CDR3 DNA: TGTGCCAGCTCACCGGAGGTTTCGAGAACTGAAGCTTTCTTT
CDR3 protein: CASSPEVSRTEAFF

J gene: TRBJ2-3
D gene: TRBD1
V gene: TRBV27
clone size: -
CDR3 DNA: TGTGCCACCGGGACAGGGGCCACAGATACGCAGTATTTT
CDR3 protein: CATGTGATDTQYF

J gene: TRBJ1-1
D gene: TRBD1
V gene: TRBV5-1
clone size: -
CDR3 DNA: TGCGCCAGCAGCTTGGAACAGGGGGCCAGGGCTGAAGCTTTCTTT
CDR3 protein: CASSLEQGARAEAFF

J gene: TRBJ1-2
D gene: TRBD1
V gene: TRBV4-1
clone size: -
CDR3 DNA: TGCGCCAGCAGCCCGCACATATCGAGGGGGCCGCTGGGCTACACCTTC
CDR3 protein: CASSPHISRGPLGYTF

J gene: TRBJ1-2
D gene: -
V gene: TRBV4-1
clone size: -
CDR3 DNA: TGCGCCAGCAGCCAAGATCCAGGGGCTAACTATGGCTACACCTTC
CDR3 protein: CASSQDPGANYGYTF

J gene: TRBJ1-1
D gene: -
V gene: TRBV14
clone size: once
CDR3 DNA: TGTGCCAGCAGCCCCCCCGGGACCGCTATGAACACTGAAGCTTTCTTT
CDR3 protein: CASSPPGTAMNTEAFF

J gene: TRBJ1-6
D gene: TRBD1
V gene: TRBV25-1
clone size: few
CDR3 DNA: TGTGCCAGCAGTGAGCCGGGACAGCTTTTCCCCCTCCACTTT
CDR3 protein: CASSEPGQLFPLHF

J gene: TRBJ2-5
D gene: TRBD1
V gene: TRBV3-1/TRBV3-2
clone size: few
CDR3 DNA: TGTGCCAGCAGCGCAGGACAGGGAAGAGTCGAGACCCAGTACTTC
CDR3 protein: CASSAGQGRVETQYF

J gene: TRBJ1-1
D gene: TRBD1
V gene: TRBV6-5
clone size: -
CDR3 DNA: TGTGCCAGCAGTCCACAGGGGATGAACACTGAAGCTTTCTTT
CDR3 protein: CASSPQGMNTEAFF

J gene: TRBJ1-6
D gene: -
V gene: TRBV7-8
clone size: -
CDR3 DNA: TGTGCCAGCAGCTTAAATAGGGGCTTAAATTCACCCCTCCACTTT
CDR3 protein: CASSLNRGLNSPLHF

J gene: TRBJ2-1
D gene: TRBD1
V gene: TRBV7-2
clone size: few
CDR3 DNA: TGTGCCAGCAGCTTGGGGACAGGGAATCTTCCGCAGTTCTTC
CDR3 protein: CASSLGTGNLPQFF

J gene: TRBJ2-7
D gene: TRBD2
V gene: TRBV4-1
clone size: -
CDR3 DNA: TGCGCCAGCAGCCCCTTGGGGGGTACTAGCGCCTACGAGCAGTACTTC
CDR3 protein: CASSPLGGTSAYEQYF

J gene: TRBJ2-5
D gene: -
V gene: TRBV7-2
clone size: -
CDR3 DNA: TGTGCCAGCAGCTTAGAGGACACGGGGACCCAGTACTTC
CDR3 protein: CASSLEDTGTQYF

J gene: TRBJ1-2
D gene: -
V gene: TRBV13
clone size: once
CDR3 DNA: TGTGCCAGCAGCCAATTCAGGGGATACTTATATGGCTACACCTTC
CDR3 protein: CASSQFRGYLYGYTF

J gene: TRBJ1-2
D gene: -
V gene: TRBV9
clone size: -
CDR3 DNA: TGTGCCAGCAGCGTAGACGATGGGGGGCGTCACTTTAACTATGGCTACACCTTC
CDR3 protein: CASSVDDGGRHFNYGYTF

J gene: TRBJ1-1
D gene: TRBD1
V gene: TRBV7-2
clone size: -
CDR3 DNA: TGTGCCAGCAGCCCAGACAGGGGGTGGGCTGAAGCTTTCTTT
CDR3 protein: CASSPDRGWAEAFF

J gene: TRBJ1-1
D gene: -
V gene: TRBV7-2
clone size: -
CDR3 DNA: TGTGCCAGCAGCTTAGCGGGGGGTGAAGCTTTCTTT
CDR3 protein: CASSLAGGEAFF

J gene: TRBJ1-2
D gene: -
V gene: TRBV27
clone size: -
CDR3 DNA: TGTGCCAGCAGGGATGGGGGGGGCGTCGTTCCTGACTATGGCTACACCTTC
CDR3 protein: CASRDGGGVVPDYGYTF

J gene: TRBJ1-4
D gene: -
V gene: TRBV11-2
clone size: once
CDR3 DNA: TGTGCCAGCAGCTTAGATGACCGTGCAACTAATGAAAAACTGTTTTTT
CDR3 protein: CASSLDDRATNEKLFF

J gene: TRBJ1-1
D gene: -
V gene: TRBV27
clone size: -
CDR3 DNA: TGTGCCAGCAATCAGCTTTCTATGAACACTGAAGCTTTCTTT
CDR3 protein: CASNQLSMNTEAFF

J gene: TRBJ2-7
D gene: -
V gene: TRBV27
clone size: -
CDR3 DNA: TGTGCCAGCGCTGGGACGGCGAAAACGTACTTC
CDR3 protein: CASAGTAKTYF

J gene: TRBJ1-2
D gene: -
V gene: TRBV6-2/TRBV6-3
clone size: -
CDR3 DNA: TGTGCCAGCAGTCAGGGGAAAGGCTACACCTTC
CDR3 protein: CASSQGKGYTF

J gene: TRBJ2-3
D gene: TRBD2
V gene: TRBV5-6
clone size: -
CDR3 DNA: TGTGCCAGCAGCTTCGCTAGCCTAGCGGGGGGGCCAGATACGCAGTATTTT
CDR3 protein: CASSFASLAGGPDTQYF

J gene: TRBJ1-5
D gene: -
V gene: TRBV7-2
clone size: -
CDR3 DNA: TGTGCCAGCAGCTTAGGGGAACAGCCCCAGCATTTT
CDR3 protein: CASSLGEQPQHF

J gene: TRBJ1-4
D gene: TRBD1
V gene: TRBV5-1
clone size: -
CDR3 DNA: TGCGCCAGCAGCGGGACAGGGACAACTAATGAAAAACTGTTTTTT
CDR3 protein: CASSGTGTTNEKLFF

J gene: TRBJ1-2
D gene: -
V gene: TRBV5-4
clone size: -
CDR3 DNA: TGTGCCAGCTTTCGACGGGTTGAGCATGGCTACACCTTC
CDR3 protein: CASFRRVEHGYTF

J gene: TRBJ2-1
D gene: -
V gene: TRBV5-4
clone size: -
CDR3 DNA: TGTGCCAGCAGCTTGACGCCCTATGAGCAGTTCTTC
CDR3 protein: CASSLTPYEQFF

J gene: TRBJ2-2
D gene: -
V gene: TRBV5-6
clone size: once
CDR3 DNA: TGTGCCAGCAGCTTTACTAGCCACGGGGAGCTGTTTTTT
CDR3 protein: CASSFTSHGELFF

J gene: TRBJ1-2
D gene: -
V gene: TRBV2
clone size: -
CDR3 DNA: TGTGCCAGCAGTGACCAGTATGGCTACACCTTC
CDR3 protein: CASSDQYGYTF

J gene: TRBJ2-1
D gene: -
V gene: TRBV7-9
clone size: -
CDR3 DNA: TGTGCCAGCAGCTTAAAGGGTGAGGGGGTGGCCTACAATGAGCAGTTCTTC
CDR3 protein: CASSLKGEGVAYNEQFF

J gene: TRBJ2-3
D gene: -
V gene: TRBV19
clone size: -
CDR3 DNA: TGTGCCAGTAGTCCTAGCACAGATACGCAGTATTTT
CDR3 protein: CASSPSTDTQYF

J gene: TRBJ1-4
D gene: TRBD1
V gene: TRBV6-5
clone size: -
CDR3 DNA: TGTGCCAGCAGTTACCCCGGGACAGGGAGGGAAAAACTGTTTTTT
CDR3 protein: CASSYPGTGREKLFF

J gene: TRBJ2-1
D gene: -
V gene: TRBV2
clone size: once
CDR3 DNA: TGTGCCAGCACTAGGACTGCAGTCGGGAATGAGCAGTTCTTC
CDR3 protein: CASTRTAVGNEQFF

J gene: TRBJ2-7
D gene: TRBD2
V gene: TRBV20-1
clone size: -
CDR3 DNA: TGCAGTGCTAGTGTAACTAGCGGATTGTACGAGCAGTACTTC
CDR3 protein: CSASVTSGLYEQYF

J gene: TRBJ1-6
D gene: TRBD1
V gene: TRBV12-5
clone size: -
CDR3 DNA: TGTGCTAGTGGTTTGGGGGACAGACACTTTAGCTCCTATAATTCACCCCTCCACTTT
CDR3 protein: CASGLGDRHFSSYNSPLHF